Shown below are 19 T cell receptor beta chains from a single sample sequenced in a study of CD8 T cells in ankylosing spondylitis. MiXCR, run by TCRdb on the 5' RACE reads, gives a single entry per CDR3 protein. The data show 250,000 or so distinct CDR3 sequences, about 20% seen once. Sequences were obtained from blood, either unsorted or a sorted T cell fraction (not recorded which). The receptors here all came from a male donor with ankylosing spondylitis or in good health (not recorded which).

The chain recombines TRBV4-1 with TRBJ2-1; 9 bases align to TRBD2. Trimming removed 2 bases from V and 5 bases from J; junction bases left unmatched: 7. The germline V gene has CDR1 MGHRA and CDR2 YSYEKL. The CDR3 covers 16 residues. CDR3 region: CASSQRRLADHNEQFF. The CDR3 coding sequence is TGCGCCAGCAGCCAACGTCGACTAGCGGACCACAATGAGCAGTTCTTC.

The rearrangement links TRBV4-2 to TRBJ2-1; TRBD1 might be the D (5 bases). Trimming shortened V by 4 bases and J by 6 bases, and 13 bases separated the two germline ends. CDR1 is LGHNA, CDR2 YNFKEQ, per germline. The CDR3 loop spans 14 amino acids. The CDR3 region has the DNA TGTGCCAGCAGCCCGGTGCGGCAGGGCAATGAGCAGTTCTTC. This encodes CASSPVRQGNEQFF.

V gene TRBV7-9 combines with J gene TRBJ1-4, with a possible D match to TRBD1 (5 bases). The CDR3 covers 15 residues. Germline values: CDR1 SEHNR, CDR2 FQNEAQ (reference sequence). V shed 4 bases and J shed 0 bases, with 9 bases lying between them. The CDR3 region has the DNA TGTGCCAGCAGCTACGAAGGGGCAACTAATGAAAAACTGTTTTTT. It encodes CASSYEGATNEKLFF.

This clonotype occurred a few times. The rearrangement uses TRBV4-2 and TRBJ2-3; no firm D call. The V gene lost 1 base and the J gene lost 3 bases, with 11 bases spanning the gap. CDR1 is LGHNA and CDR2 is YNFKEQ in the germline V gene. The length of the CDR3 is 15 residues. CDR3 sequence reads: CASSQVVRSTDTQYF. As DNA, the CDR3 is TGTGCCAGCAGCCAAGTAGTGCGATCGACAGATACGCAGTATTTT.

This clonotype was counted between two and nine times. The CDR3 spells CASSLSGPRTDTQYF. The CDR3 nucleotides are TGTGCCAGCAGTTTAAGCGGGCCTCGCACAGATACGCAGTATTTT. This rearrangement joins TRBV12-3 or TRBV12-4 to TRBJ2-3, with a weak D call TRBD2 (6 bases). The CDR3 loop spans 15 amino acids. Trimming took 2 bases from V and 1 from J, leaving 10 bases between them.

In nucleotides, the CDR3 is TGTGCCAGCAGCTCTATTGGGGGCGAGACCCAGTACTTC. Protein sequence: CASSSIGGETQYF. This chain uses TRBV7-6 with TRBJ2-5, with D perhaps matching TRBD1 (6 bases). The CDR3 spans 13 residues. Germline V gene sequence: CDR1 SGHVS, CDR2 FNYEAQ. With 4 bases removed from V and 5 bases from J, the gap between germline ends came to 11 bases. Full variable domain (remainder filled in from reference TRBV7-6 and TRBJ2-5): GAGVSQSPRYKVTKRGQDVALRCDPISGHVSLYWYRQALGQGPEFLTYFNYEAQQDKSGLPNDRFSAERPEGSISTLTIQRTEQRDSAMYRCASSSIGGETQYFGPGTRLLVL.

This clonotype was seen at least ten times. This chain connects TRBV11-2 to TRBJ2-3, with D perhaps TRBD2 (6 bases). There are 17 residues in the CDR3. V was clipped by 3 bases and J by 0 bases, with 16 bases between them. Germline-derived CDR1 and CDR2 are SGHAT and FQNNGV. The CDR3 region has the DNA TGTGCCAGCAGCTTTTTGTTGGCGAGCGGGAGCACAGATACGCAGTATTTT. Translating gives CASSFLLASGSTDTQYF.

The chain couples TRBV20-1 to TRBJ2-1; 12 nucleotides align to TRBD2. Germline V gene sequence: CDR1 DFQATT, CDR2 SNEGSKA (reference sequence). CDR3 length: 18 residues. The ends lost 0 bases at V and 4 bases at J; junction bases unmatched: 10. CDR3 protein: CSARDRQTLAGGYNEQFF. CDR3 DNA: TGCAGTGCTAGAGATCGCCAGACACTAGCGGGGGGATACAATGAGCAGTTCTTC.

V usage is TRBV6-5 and J usage is TRBJ2-5; TRBD2 agrees at 9 bases. Germline CDR1 is MNHEY and CDR2 is SVGAGI. The CDR3 covers 16 residues. Trimming removed 2 bases from V and 4 bases from J; junction bases left unmatched: 8. The CDR3 DNA follows: TGTGCCAGCAGTTACGGGGTAGCGGGAGCGACAGAGACCCAGTACTTC. Translating it yields CASSYGVAGATETQYF.

This clonotype was recorded once. The rearrangement links TRBV19 to TRBJ2-4; D could derive from TRBD1 or TRBD2 (5 bases each). V was trimmed by 7 bases and J by 7 bases, leaving 23 bases between them. The CDR3 loop spans 16 amino acids. Germline V gene sequence: CDR1 LNHDA, CDR2 SQIVND (reference sequence). CDR3 DNA sequence: TGTGCCAGTACTCCAACCCCGGGGCGTACAACCAACATTCAGTACTTC. The encoded protein is CASTPTPGRTTNIQYF.

The chain is built from TRBV21-1 and TRBJ2-5. TRBV21-1 counts as a pseudogene. This CDR3 has 15 residues. The CDR3, as DNA: TGTGCCAGCAGCAAAGTCCTGACGGGGCAAGAGACCCAGTACTTC. Residues: CASSKVLTGQETQYF.

The chain recombines TRBV29-1 with TRBJ2-2; no clear D. The CDR3 loop spans 12 amino acids. V was trimmed by 4 bases and J by 3 bases, leaving 6 bases between them. Germline V lookup: CDR1 SQVTM, CDR2 ANQGSEA. The chain's CDR3 is CSVAGDTGELFF. In DNA form, the CDR3 reads TGCAGCGTTGCTGGGGACACCGGGGAGCTGTTTTTT.

This clonotype came up many times. The chain recombines TRBV11-1 with TRBJ2-2; D not resolved. CDR3 length: 12 residues. CDR1 SGHAT and CDR2 FQDESV come from the germline V gene (reference sequence). Between the trimmed V and J ends, which lost 6 bases and 4 bases, there was a span of 6 bases. DNA for the CDR3: TGTGCCAGCAGTTTGGGCACCGGGGAGCTGTTTTTT. It translates to CASSLGTGELFF.

This clonotype was seen at least ten times. The chain links TRBV29-1 to TRBJ2-3; TRBD1 matches at 9 bases. The germline CDR1 and CDR2 sequences are SQVTM and ANQGSEA. The CDR3 length is 16 residues. V lost 6 bases, J lost 3 bases, and 13 bases stayed unmatched. CDR3 sequence: CSVATRDRVITDTQYF. CDR3 coding DNA: TGCAGCGTCGCTACCCGGGACAGGGTGATAACAGATACGCAGTATTTT.

V is TRBV7-9 and J is TRBJ2-1, with D perhaps matching TRBD1 or TRBD2 (6 bases each). Germline V gene lookup returns CDR1 SEHNR and CDR2 FQNEAQ (reference sequence). V lost 1 base and J lost 4, with 11 bases in between. The CDR3 loop spans 15 amino acids. The CDR3 loop reads CASSLEGGEYNEQFF. CDR3 in DNA: TGTGCCAGCAGCTTAGAGGGGGGAGAGTACAATGAGCAGTTCTTC. Using reference TRBV7-9 and TRBJ2-1 for the parts outside the CDR3, the full variable domain is DTGVSQNPRHKITKRGQNVTFRCDPISEHNRLYWYRQTLGQGPEFLTYFQNEAQLEKSRLLSDRFSAERPKGSFSTLEIQRTEQGDSAMYLCASSLEGGEYNEQFFGPGTRLTVL.

The chain uses TRBV9 and TRBJ2-1, with 11 positions matching TRBD2. CDR3 length: 19 residues. The V gene end was trimmed by 0 bases and the J gene end by 9 bases; junction bases not matched to a gene: 17. Per germline, CDR1 SGDLS and CDR2 YYNGEE. CDR3 protein: CASSVAWHGLAGGPSEQFF. CDR3 nucleotides: TGTGCCAGCAGCGTAGCGTGGCACGGTCTAGCGGGAGGCCCCAGTGAGCAGTTCTTC.

This clonotype came up many times. The chain is built from TRBV6-6 and TRBJ2-5, with D uncertain. Germline-derived CDR1 and CDR2 are MNHNY and SVGAGI (reference sequence). V gave up 5 bases and J gave up 4 bases, with 5 bases separating them. This CDR3 is built from 11 residues. The CDR3 DNA sequence: TGTGCCAGCAGTACTACAGAGACCCAGTACTTC. Translated: CASSTTETQYF.

The CDR3 sequence: CASSLAVGGPSGQFF. CDR3 in DNA: TGCGCCAGCAGCTTGGCCGTGGGAGGCCCCTCAGGGCAGTTCTTC. The rearrangement links TRBV5-1 to TRBJ2-1; D might be TRBD2 (6 bases). Trimming removed 0 bases from V and 12 bases from J, with 19 bases in between. Germline assignment: CDR1 SGHRS and CDR2 YFSETQ. The CDR3 is 15 residues long. Together with reference TRBV5-1 and TRBJ2-1, the CDR3 gives the full variable domain: KAGVTQTPRYLIKTRGQQVTLSCSPISGHRSVSWYQQTPGQGLQFLFEYFSETQRNKGNFPGRFSGRQFSNSRSEMNVSTLELGDSALYLCASSLAVGGPSGQFFGPGTRLTVL.

There are a few counts of this clonotype. V and J are TRBV3-1 and TRBJ2-5; 7 bases line up with TRBD2. Germline V gene data show CDR1 as LGHDT and CDR2 as YNNKEL (reference sequence). With 2 bases clipped from V and 0 bases from J, the junction kept 6 bases outside the gene matches. The CDR3 has 16 amino acids. CDR3: CASSQPGLTHQETQYF. The CDR3 DNA is TGTGCCAGCAGCCAACCGGGACTAACTCACCAAGAGACCCAGTACTTC.